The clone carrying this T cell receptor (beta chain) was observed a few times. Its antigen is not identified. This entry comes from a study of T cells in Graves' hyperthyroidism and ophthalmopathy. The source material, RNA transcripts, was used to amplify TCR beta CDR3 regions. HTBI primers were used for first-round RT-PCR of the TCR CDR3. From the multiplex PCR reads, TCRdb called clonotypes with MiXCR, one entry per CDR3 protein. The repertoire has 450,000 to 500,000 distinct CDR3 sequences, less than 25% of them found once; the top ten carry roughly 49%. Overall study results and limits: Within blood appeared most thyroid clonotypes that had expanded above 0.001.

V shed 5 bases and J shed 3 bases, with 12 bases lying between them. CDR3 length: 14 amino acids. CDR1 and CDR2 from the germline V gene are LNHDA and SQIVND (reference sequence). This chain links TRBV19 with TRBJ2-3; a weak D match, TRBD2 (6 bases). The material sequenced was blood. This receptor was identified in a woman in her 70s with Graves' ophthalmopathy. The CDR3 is CASSATGGTDTQYF. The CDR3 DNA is TGTGCCAGTAGTGCAACCGGGGGAACAGATACGCAGTATTTT. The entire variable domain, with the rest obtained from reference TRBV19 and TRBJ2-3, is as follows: DGGITQSPKYLFRKEGQNVTLSCEQNLNHDAMYWYRQDPGQGLRLIYYSQIVNDFQKGDIAEGYSVSREKKESFPLTVTSAQKNPTAFYLCASSATGGTDTQYFGPGTRLTVL.